The 30 T cell receptor beta chains listed next were all sequenced from one sample in a study of patients and donors after allogeneic stem cell transplantation. TCRdb reanalysed the RT-PCR reads using MiXCR and keeps one entry per CDR3 protein. The data contain 920,000 or so distinct CDR3 sequences, around 17% of them singletons. Sequenced sample: blood, either unsorted or a sorted T cell fraction (not recorded which). Source of these receptors: a human donor who was either an allogeneic HSCT recipient or a stem cell or donor lymphocyte infusion donor (not recorded which). It is not recorded whose cells these are; they may come from a transplant donor.

In its sample, this clonotype was seen many times. The rearrangement uses TRBV10-3 and TRBJ1-1; 7 nucleotides align to TRBD1. Germline V gene data show CDR1 as ENHRY and CDR2 as SYGVKD. Unmatched junction bases numbered 8, after V lost 6 bases and J lost 1 base. This CDR3 spans 15 amino acids. The CDR3 sequence: CAIRTRGTENTEAFF. The DNA of the CDR3 is TGTGCCATCAGGACCAGGGGGACCGAGAACACTGAAGCTTTCTTT.

This clonotype occurred a few times. CDR3 nucleotides: TGTGCCAGCTCTGACTTAAGCGGGACCCACGAGCAGTACTTC. Amino acid sequence: CASSDLSGTHEQYF. This chain links TRBV4-2 with TRBJ2-7; 7 bases match TRBD2. Germline V CDR1 and CDR2: LGHNA, YNFKEQ. This CDR3 has 14 amino acids. The J segment lost 5 bases and the V segment lost 8 bases, leaving 12 bases of the junction unmatched.

This rearrangement joins TRBV27 to TRBJ2-3; D is uncertain. Germline V gene data show CDR1 as MNHEY and CDR2 as SMNVEV (reference sequence). This CDR3 has 11 amino acids. The V end was cut by 10 bases, the J end by 3 bases, with 8 bases between. The DNA for the CDR3 is TGTGCCACCTCTGGGACAGATACGCAGTATTTT. Translated: CATSGTDTQYF.

This clonotype was observed a handful of times. The chain recombines TRBV20-1 with TRBJ2-7; D is unresolved. Trimming removed 6 bases from V and 0 bases from J, with 12 bases in between. CDR1 and CDR2 from the germline V gene are DFQATT and SNEGSKA (reference sequence). The CDR3 is 13 amino acids. DNA for the CDR3: TGCAGTGCCCCTCGACATGACTCCTACGAGCAGTACTTC. It encodes CSAPRHDSYEQYF.

The chain joins TRBV4-1 to TRBJ2-7, with D tentatively TRBD2 (6 bases). Germline CDR1 is MGHRA and CDR2 is YSYEKL. V lost 1 base, J lost 4 bases, and 8 bases lay in between. The CDR3 spans 13 residues. CDR3: CASSQGGDYEQYF. CDR3 nucleotide sequence: TGCGCCAGCAGCCAAGGGGGGGATTACGAGCAGTACTTC.

The V call is TRBV7-2, the J call TRBJ2-3; TRBD2 is a possible D gene (7 bases). The CDR3 runs to 16 residues. Deletions cut 7 bases from V and 5 bases from J, with 22 bases between. Germline-derived CDR1 and CDR2 are SGHTA and FQGNSA. CDR3 bases: TGTGCCAGCACGCTTCAAACGGGGAGGGGGGGAGATACGCAGTATTTT. Translation gives CASTLQTGRGGDTQYF.

This clonotype was found a few times. This chain joins TRBV7-9 and TRBJ1-1; D perhaps matches TRBD1 (6 bases). Between the trimmed V and J ends, which lost 3 bases and 7 bases, there was a span of 15 bases. The CDR3 runs to 14 residues. Germline V gene lookup returns CDR1 SEHNR and CDR2 FQNEAQ (reference sequence). The CDR3 sequence is CASSFSLGGGEAFF. CDR3 DNA: TGTGCCAGCAGCTTTAGTTTGGGGGGCGGTGAAGCTTTCTTT.

There are a few counts of this clonotype. J is TRBJ2-3 and V is TRBV10-3; tentatively, D is TRBD1 (5 bases). Trimming stripped 7 bases from V and 0 bases from J, with 11 bases between. CDR3 length equals 14 residues. The germline V gene encodes CDR1 ENHRY and CDR2 SYGVKD. The CDR3 DNA follows: TGTGCCATCAACCCGACAGACAGCACAGATACGCAGTATTTT. This sequence encodes CAINPTDSTDTQYF.

The sample holds a few counts of this clonotype. V is TRBV7-9 and J is TRBJ2-3; D is perhaps TRBD1 (6 bases). Germline CDR1 reads SEHNR; CDR2 reads FQNEAQ (reference sequence). The V and J ends lost 0 bases and 4 bases respectively, with 17 bases between them. The CDR3 consists of 17 residues. CDR3 DNA: TGTGCCAGCAGCTTAGCTCACGGACAGTTTGGTCCAGATACGCAGTATTTT. It specifies CASSLAHGQFGPDTQYF.

This clonotype was recorded a few times. This sequence joins TRBV5-6 and TRBJ1-1; TRBD1 matches at 7 bases. From germline, CDR1 is SGHDT and CDR2 YYEEEE. With V trimmed by 4 bases and J by 5 bases, 11 bases remained unmatched. The CDR3 contains 15 residues. DNA for the CDR3: TGTGCCAGCAGCCCCCGTGCAGGGGGGCGGACTGAAGCTTTCTTT. It encodes CASSPRAGGRTEAFF.

In this sample, this clonotype turned up many times. The V gene is TRBV12-3 or TRBV12-4, the J gene TRBJ1-2; 9 bases align to TRBD1. CDR3 size: 12 residues. Trimming cost V 8 bases and J 7 bases; bases outside gene matches: 5. The chain's CDR3 is CASSDRGGGYTF. The CDR3 coding sequence is TGTGCCAGCTCGGACAGGGGTGGTGGCTACACCTTC.

This clonotype was counted between two and nine times. V usage is TRBV2 and J usage is TRBJ2-5; 7 bases match TRBD2. The V and J ends lost 6 bases and 5 bases, in that order; junction bases with no gene match: 9. Germline loops: CDR1 SNHLY, CDR2 FYNNEI. CDR3 size: 14 residues. The CDR3 loop is CASRGTTSGETQYF. The CDR3, as DNA: TGTGCCAGCAGAGGGACTACCTCGGGCGAGACCCAGTACTTC.

This chain joins TRBV10-3 and TRBJ1-2; D gene uncertain. The CDR3 is made up of 10 amino acids. Trimming left V 3 bases short and J 7 bases short, with 3 bases between. CDR1 is ENHRY, CDR2 SYGVKD, per germline. The CDR3 sequence: CAISDGGYTF. The CDR3 region has the DNA TGTGCCATCAGTGATGGTGGCTACACCTTC.

The rearrangement uses TRBV15 and TRBJ2-3; tentative D call: TRBD1 (5 bases). Trimming took 8 bases from V and 4 from J, leaving 13 bases between them. This CDR3 is built from 13 residues. Germline values: CDR1 LNHNV, CDR2 YYDKDF (reference sequence). The CDR3 DNA follows: TGTGCCACCCACCTTTGGGGCTCAGATACGCAGTATTTT. Protein product: CATHLWGSDTQYF.

The chain joins TRBV9 to TRBJ1-4; a possible D gene is TRBD1 (5 bases). From germline, CDR1 is SGDLS and CDR2 YYNGEE. This CDR3 is built from 18 residues. Trimming pared 3 bases from V and 0 bases from J, leaving 18 bases between. The CDR3 coding sequence is TGTGCCAGCAGCGGGGACCCGGGACTTATTTCAACTAATGAAAAACTGTTTTTT. It is translated as CASSGDPGLISTNEKLFF.

This clonotype was detected a few times. The chain employs TRBV11-3 and TRBJ1-1; weak D call: TRBD1 (6 bases). Trimming pared 1 base from V and 8 bases from J, leaving 17 bases between. CDR1 and CDR2 from the germline V gene are SGHNT and YENEEA. The CDR3 consists of 15 residues. The CDR3 sequence: CASSLGGARGKEAFF. The CDR3 coding sequence is TGTGCCAGCAGCTTAGGAGGGGCCAGGGGCAAGGAAGCTTTCTTT. Drawing the rest from reference TRBV11-3 and TRBJ1-1, the complete variable domain is EAGVVQSPRYKIIEKKQPVAFWCNPISGHNTLYWYLQNLGQGPELLIRYENEEAVDDSQLPKDRFSAERLKGVDSTLKIQPAELGDSAVYLCASSLGGARGKEAFFGQGTRLTVV.

This clonotype was seen a few times. This chain uses TRBV19 with TRBJ2-1; TRBD1 matches 8 bases. This CDR3 has 15 amino acids. V dropped 5 bases and J dropped 2; count of bases not matched to a gene: 5. Germline lookup yields CDR1 LNHDA and CDR2 SQIVND (reference sequence). As DNA, the CDR3 is TGTGCCAGTAGTGCGGACAGGGCCACCTACAATGAGCAGTTCTTC. Protein sequence: CASSADRATYNEQFF.

At least ten counts were recorded for this clonotype. The CDR3 DNA is TGTGCCAGCAGCCAATCGTCCCGGGGGAGCTCCTACGAGCAGTACTTC. Translating it yields CASSQSSRGSSYEQYF. The chain combines TRBV16 with TRBJ2-7, with TRBD2 as a possible D gene (6 bases). V was trimmed by 0 bases and J by 0 bases, leaving 12 bases between them. The V gene's germline CDR1 is KGHSY and CDR2 FQNENV. The CDR3 sequence is 16 residues long.

This clonotype occurred a few times. The J gene is TRBJ1-2, the V gene TRBV6-2 or TRBV6-3; D is unclear. Trimming stripped 0 bases from V and 7 bases from J, with 12 bases between. Germline V gene lookup returns CDR1 MNHEY and CDR2 SVGEGT. This CDR3 has 14 amino acids. The chain's CDR3 is CASSYSGLRSGYTF. The CDR3, as DNA: TGTGCCAGCAGTTACTCTGGTCTACGGAGTGGCTACACCTTC.

The chain couples TRBV12-3 or TRBV12-4 to TRBJ2-1, with 10 bases identical to TRBD2. CDR3 length: 17 amino acids. V trimming: 0 bases; J trimming: 7 bases; junction bases outside the gene matches: 9. The CDR3 loop is CASSLATASGGWNEQFF. For the CDR3, the DNA is TGTGCCAGCAGTTTAGCCACCGCTAGCGGGGGTTGGAATGAGCAGTTCTTC.

CDR3: CASSQDMDNSPLHF. In DNA form, the CDR3 reads TGTGCCAGCAGCCAAGATATGGACAATTCACCCCTCCACTTT. The chain recombines TRBV14 with TRBJ1-6; D unresolved. Germline V gene data show CDR1 as SGHDN and CDR2 as FVKESK. The CDR3 extends over 14 amino acids. Between the trimmed V and J ends, which lost 0 bases and 7 bases, there was a span of 7 bases.

This clonotype was counted at least ten times. The chain carries TRBV12-3 or TRBV12-4 and TRBJ2-1, with D perhaps TRBD1 (5 bases). V lost 7 bases and J lost 0, with 13 bases in between. This CDR3 has 15 amino acids. The CDR3 here is CASNLGRSSYNEQFF. In nucleotides, the CDR3 is TGTGCCAGCAACTTGGGGCGGAGCTCCTACAATGAGCAGTTCTTC.

The V gene is TRBV7-2, the J gene TRBJ2-3, with D maybe TRBD1 (5 bases). This CDR3 has 14 amino acids. Looked up from germline, CDR1 is SGHTA and CDR2 is FQGNSA. V was pared by 4 bases and J by 4 bases, with 12 bases between. CDR3 protein: CASSYDSFPDTQYF. DNA for the CDR3: TGTGCCAGCAGCTACGACAGTTTCCCAGATACGCAGTATTTT.

In its sample, this clonotype was seen a few times. The chain has TRBV6-5 and TRBJ1-2; D gene ambiguous. Germline loops: CDR1 MNHEY, CDR2 SVGAGI. This CDR3 is built from 14 residues. V lost 0 bases and J lost 3, with 8 bases in between. CDR3 region: CASSYSKSDYGYTF. Written as DNA, the CDR3 is TGTGCCAGCAGTTACTCGAAGTCGGACTATGGCTACACCTTC.

This clonotype showed up just a few times. The chain links TRBV5-6 to TRBJ2-5; TRBD1 or TRBD2 may be the D gene (5 bases each). The germline V gene encodes CDR1 SGHDT and CDR2 YYEEEE. This CDR3 has 12 amino acids. Trimming left V 2 bases short and J 7 bases short, with 9 bases between. For the CDR3, the DNA is TGTGCCAGCAGCTTCCGGGACGTGACCCAGTACTTC. Protein sequence: CASSFRDVTQYF.

This clonotype was found many times. The rearrangement links TRBV7-6 to TRBJ1-4, with D possibly being TRBD1 (5 bases). Germline V gene lookup returns CDR1 SGHVS and CDR2 FNYEAQ. Trimming removed 1 base from V and 6 bases from J, with 15 bases in between. The CDR3 is 16 residues long. CDR3 in DNA: TGTGCCAGCAGCTTAGAACGGGGGGAAAGGGATGAAAAACTGTTTTTT. As protein: CASSLERGERDEKLFF.

This clonotype was observed a handful of times. The chain recombines TRBV27 with TRBJ1-1; D not resolved. Germline CDR1 reads MNHEY; CDR2 reads SMNVEV (reference sequence). V lost 6 bases and J 7 bases, leaving 15 bases between the germline ends. The CDR3 has 13 amino acids. CDR3 loop: CASSQQLFGEAFF. DNA of the CDR3: TGTGCCAGCAGCCAACAGTTGTTCGGTGAAGCTTTCTTT.

This clonotype was recorded many times. The chain combines TRBV6-1 with TRBJ1-2, with a weak D call TRBD1 (6 bases). From germline, CDR1 is MNHNS and CDR2 SASEGT. The CDR3 is made up of 15 amino acids. The V and J ends lost 6 bases and 0 bases respectively, with 14 bases between them. As DNA, the CDR3 is TGTGCCAGCAGCCCTGGGACACCCGCTAACTATGGCTACACCTTC. Residues: CASSPGTPANYGYTF.

V is TRBV20-1 and J is TRBJ2-5; D not resolved. The germline gives CDR1 DFQATT, CDR2 SNEGSKA (reference sequence). V lost 3 bases, J lost 2 bases, and 13 bases lay in between. CDR3 length: 14 residues. This CDR3 reads CSASLTERQETQYF. CDR3 DNA sequence: TGCAGTGCTAGCCTAACGGAAAGACAAGAGACCCAGTACTTC.

In this sample, this clonotype turned up a few times. The genes are TRBV29-1 and TRBJ2-1, with TRBD2 matching 9 bases. Losses at the gene ends were 3 bases for V and 12 bases for J; bases not matched to a gene: 9. This CDR3 spans 13 amino acids. The germline V gene has CDR1 SQVTM and CDR2 ANQGSEA. CDR3 protein: CSVDPSGNGRQFF. CDR3 in DNA: TGCAGCGTTGACCCTAGCGGGAACGGACGGCAGTTCTTC.